This entry features one T cell receptor (beta chain) sequence. The antigen is undetermined. This record belongs to a study of cytomegalovirus exposure and HLA in healthy donors. PCR was performed using 60 Vbeta and 13 Jbeta primers. Libraries were prepared by immunoSEQ multiplex PCR; TCRdb keeps only in-frame clonotypes and omits some of them. Among about 59,000 clones, 65% to 75% were seen once, and the ten largest hold roughly 7%. General study findings and limits: In a later analysis, CMV-associated beta chains were mostly HLA-associated, it appeared. Of the V segments, some could not be distinguished, including TRBV6-2 and TRBV6-3, and were excluded.

Germline V gene data show CDR1 as MNHEY and CDR2 as SMNVEV (reference sequence). This CDR3 comprises 15 residues. After removal of 1 base from V and 3 bases from J, the junction contained 6 bases not matched to a gene. The TCR originated in a man between 25 and 39 years old in good health and CMV-seropositive. The sample taken for sequencing was PBMCs. The rearrangement joins TRBV27 to TRBJ2-7, with 7 nucleotides matching TRBD2. CDR3 nucleotide sequence: TGTGCCAGCAGTTTATTTACGGGGGGAAACTACGAGCAGTACTTC. Encoded protein: CASSLFTGGNYEQYF.